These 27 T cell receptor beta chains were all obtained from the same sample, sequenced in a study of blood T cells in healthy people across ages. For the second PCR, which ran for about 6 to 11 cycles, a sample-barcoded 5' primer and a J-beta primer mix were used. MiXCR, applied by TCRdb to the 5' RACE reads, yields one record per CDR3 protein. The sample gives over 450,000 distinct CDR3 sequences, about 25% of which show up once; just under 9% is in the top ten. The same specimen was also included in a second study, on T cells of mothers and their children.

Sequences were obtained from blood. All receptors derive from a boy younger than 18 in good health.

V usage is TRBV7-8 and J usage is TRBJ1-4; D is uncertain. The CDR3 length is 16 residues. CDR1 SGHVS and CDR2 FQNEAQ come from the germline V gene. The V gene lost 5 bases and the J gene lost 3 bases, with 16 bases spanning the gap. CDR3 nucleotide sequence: TGTGCCAGCAGCCCTAACGGCTGGGTGTCTAATGAAAAACTGTTTTTT. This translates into CASSPNGWVSNEKLFF. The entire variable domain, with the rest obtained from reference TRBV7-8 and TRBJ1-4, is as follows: GAGVSQSPRYKVAKRGQDVALRCDPISGHVSLFWYQQALGQGPEFLTYFQNEAQLDKSGLPSDRFFAERPEGSVSTLKIQRTQQEDSAVYLCASSPNGWVSNEKLFFGSGTQLSVL.

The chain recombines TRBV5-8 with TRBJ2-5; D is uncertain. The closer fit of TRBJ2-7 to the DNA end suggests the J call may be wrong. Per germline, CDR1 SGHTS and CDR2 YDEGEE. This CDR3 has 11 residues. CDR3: CASSYPIEQYF. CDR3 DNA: TGTGCCAGCAGCTACCCCATCGAGCAGTACTTC.

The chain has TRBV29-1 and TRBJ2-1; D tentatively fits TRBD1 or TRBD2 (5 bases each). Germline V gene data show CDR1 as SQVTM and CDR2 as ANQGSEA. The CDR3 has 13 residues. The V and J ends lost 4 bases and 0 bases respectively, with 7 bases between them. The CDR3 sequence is CSVARGSYNEQFF. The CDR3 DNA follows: TGCAGCGTTGCGAGGGGCTCCTACAATGAGCAGTTCTTC.

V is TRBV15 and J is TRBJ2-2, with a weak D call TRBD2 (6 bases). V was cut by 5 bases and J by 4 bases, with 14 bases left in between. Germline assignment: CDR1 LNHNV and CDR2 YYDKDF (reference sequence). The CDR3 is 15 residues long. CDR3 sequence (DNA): TGTGCCACCAGCCCGGGACTGGGGCTCACCGGGGAGCTGTTTTTT. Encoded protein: CATSPGLGLTGELFF.

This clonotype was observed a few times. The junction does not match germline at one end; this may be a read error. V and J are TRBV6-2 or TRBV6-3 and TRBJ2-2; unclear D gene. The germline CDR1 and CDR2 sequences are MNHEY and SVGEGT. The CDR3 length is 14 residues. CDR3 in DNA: TGTGCCAGTAGTTACGGCATTTCCACCGGGGAGCTGTTTTTT. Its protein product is CASSYGISTGELFF.

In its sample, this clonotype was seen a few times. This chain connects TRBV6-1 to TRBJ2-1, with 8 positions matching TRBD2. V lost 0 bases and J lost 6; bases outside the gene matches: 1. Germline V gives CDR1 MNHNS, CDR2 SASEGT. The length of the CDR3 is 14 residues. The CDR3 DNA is TGTGCCAGCAGTGAAGCCGGGACTAGCAATGAGCAGTTCTTC. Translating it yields CASSEAGTSNEQFF.

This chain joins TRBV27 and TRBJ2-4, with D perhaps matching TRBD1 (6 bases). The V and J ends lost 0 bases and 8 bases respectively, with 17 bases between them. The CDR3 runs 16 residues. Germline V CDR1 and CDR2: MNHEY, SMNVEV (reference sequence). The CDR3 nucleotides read TGTGCCAGCAGTTTATCTTTTCGGCAGGGGACGGACATTCAGTACTTC. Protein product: CASSLSFRQGTDIQYF.

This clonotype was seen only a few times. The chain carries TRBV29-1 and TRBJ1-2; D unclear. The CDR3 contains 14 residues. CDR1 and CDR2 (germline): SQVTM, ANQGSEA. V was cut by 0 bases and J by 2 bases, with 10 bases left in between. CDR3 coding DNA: TGCAGCGTTGAAGATACAGCCGGGAACTATGGCTACACCTTC. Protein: CSVEDTAGNYGYTF.

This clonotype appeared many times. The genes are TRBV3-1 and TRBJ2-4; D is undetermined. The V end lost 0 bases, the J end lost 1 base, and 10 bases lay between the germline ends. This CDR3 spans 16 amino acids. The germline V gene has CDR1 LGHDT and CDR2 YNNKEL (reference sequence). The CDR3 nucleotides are TGTGCCAGCAGCCAAGAGCTAAGGACGGCCAAAAACATTCAGTACTTC. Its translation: CASSQELRTAKNIQYF.

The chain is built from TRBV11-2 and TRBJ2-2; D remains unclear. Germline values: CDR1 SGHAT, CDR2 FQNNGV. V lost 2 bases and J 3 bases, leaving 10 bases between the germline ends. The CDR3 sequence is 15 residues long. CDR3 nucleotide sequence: TGTGCCAGCAGCTTATTGGGCCGGGACACCGGGGAGCTGTTTTTT. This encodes CASSLLGRDTGELFF.

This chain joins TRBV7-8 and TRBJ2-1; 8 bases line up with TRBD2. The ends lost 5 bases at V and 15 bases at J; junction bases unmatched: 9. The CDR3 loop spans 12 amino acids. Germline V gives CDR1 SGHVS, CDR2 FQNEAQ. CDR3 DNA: TGTGCCAGCAGCCCCGAGCGGGAGAGGGTGTTCTTC. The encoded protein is CASSPERERVFF.

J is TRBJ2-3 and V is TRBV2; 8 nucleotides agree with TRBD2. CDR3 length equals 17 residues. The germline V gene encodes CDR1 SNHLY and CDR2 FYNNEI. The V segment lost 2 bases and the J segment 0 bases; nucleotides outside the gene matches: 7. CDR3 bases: TGTGCCAGCAGTGAACCCAGCGGGGGCCTAAGCACAGATACGCAGTATTTT. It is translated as CASSEPSGGLSTDTQYF.

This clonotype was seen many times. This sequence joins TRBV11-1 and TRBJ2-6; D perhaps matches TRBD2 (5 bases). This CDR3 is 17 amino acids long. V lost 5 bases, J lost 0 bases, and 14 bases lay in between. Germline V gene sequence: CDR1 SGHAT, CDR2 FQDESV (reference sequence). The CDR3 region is CASSPKGVISGANVLTF. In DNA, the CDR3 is TGTGCCAGCAGCCCTAAGGGAGTTATCTCTGGGGCCAACGTCCTGACTTTC. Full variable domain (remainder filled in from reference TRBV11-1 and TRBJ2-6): EAEVAQSPRYKITEKSQAVAFWCDPISGHATLYWYRQILGQGPELLVQFQDESVVDDSQLPKDRFSAERLKGVDSTLKIQPAELGDSAMYLCASSPKGVISGANVLTFGAGSRLTVL.

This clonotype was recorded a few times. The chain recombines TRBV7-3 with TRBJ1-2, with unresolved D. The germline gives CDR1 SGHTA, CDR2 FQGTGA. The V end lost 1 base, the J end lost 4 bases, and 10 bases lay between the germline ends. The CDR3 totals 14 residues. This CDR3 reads CASSLSSGIYGYTF. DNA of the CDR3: TGTGCCAGCAGCTTAAGTAGCGGAATCTATGGCTACACCTTC.

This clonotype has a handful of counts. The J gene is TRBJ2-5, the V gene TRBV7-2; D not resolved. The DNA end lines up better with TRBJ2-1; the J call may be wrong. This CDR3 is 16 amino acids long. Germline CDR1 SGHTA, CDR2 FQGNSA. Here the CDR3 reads CASSLDPATYNNEQFF. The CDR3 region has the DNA TGTGCCAGCAGCTTAGATCCGGCCACCTATAACAATGAGCAGTTCTTC.

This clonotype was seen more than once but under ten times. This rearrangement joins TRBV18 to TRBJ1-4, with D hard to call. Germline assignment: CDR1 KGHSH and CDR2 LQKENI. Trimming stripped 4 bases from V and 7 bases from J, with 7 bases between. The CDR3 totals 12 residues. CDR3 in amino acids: CASSRYSEKLFF. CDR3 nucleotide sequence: TGTGCCAGCTCACGTTACAGTGAAAAACTGTTTTTT. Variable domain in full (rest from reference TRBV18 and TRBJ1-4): NAGVMQNPRHLVRRRGQEARLRCSPMKGHSHVYWYRQLPEEGLKFMVYLQKENIIDESGMPKERFSAEFPKEGPSILRIQQVVRGDSAAYFCASSRYSEKLFFGSGTQLSVL.

The CDR3 spells CSATGPVGSPLHF. The CDR3 coding sequence is TGCAGTGCTACCGGGCCAGTGGGTTCACCCCTCCACTTT. The V call is TRBV20-1, the J call TRBJ1-6; D call uncertain. The CDR3 is made up of 13 amino acids. Per germline, CDR1 DFQATT and CDR2 SNEGSKA (reference sequence). Trimming pared 4 bases from V and 9 bases from J, leaving 13 bases between.

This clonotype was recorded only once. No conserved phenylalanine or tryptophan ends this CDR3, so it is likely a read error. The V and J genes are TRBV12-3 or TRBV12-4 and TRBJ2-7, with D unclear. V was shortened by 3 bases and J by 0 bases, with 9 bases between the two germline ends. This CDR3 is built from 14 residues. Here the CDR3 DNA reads TGTGCCAGCAGTTTGGACGGTTTCTCCTACGAGCAGTACCTC. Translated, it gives CASSLDGFSYEQYL.

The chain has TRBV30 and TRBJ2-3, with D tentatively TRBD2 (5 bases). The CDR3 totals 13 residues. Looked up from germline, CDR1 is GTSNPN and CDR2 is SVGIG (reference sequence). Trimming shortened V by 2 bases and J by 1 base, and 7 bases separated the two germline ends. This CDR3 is CAWSRDRTDTQYF. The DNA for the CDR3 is TGTGCCTGGAGTCGGGATCGCACAGATACGCAGTATTTT.

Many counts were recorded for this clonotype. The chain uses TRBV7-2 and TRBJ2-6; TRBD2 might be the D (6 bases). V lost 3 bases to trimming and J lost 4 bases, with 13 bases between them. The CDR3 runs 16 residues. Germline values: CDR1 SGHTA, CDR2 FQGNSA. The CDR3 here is CASSFKRGSGANVLTF. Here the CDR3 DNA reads TGTGCCAGCAGCTTCAAACGGGGGTCGGGGGCCAACGTCCTGACTTTC.

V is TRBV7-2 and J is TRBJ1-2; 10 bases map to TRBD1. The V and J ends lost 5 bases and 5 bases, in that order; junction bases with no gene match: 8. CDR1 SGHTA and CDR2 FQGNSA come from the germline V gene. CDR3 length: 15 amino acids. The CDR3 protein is CASSPAPGQGYGYTF. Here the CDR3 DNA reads TGTGCCAGCAGCCCAGCCCCGGGACAGGGGTATGGCTACACCTTC.

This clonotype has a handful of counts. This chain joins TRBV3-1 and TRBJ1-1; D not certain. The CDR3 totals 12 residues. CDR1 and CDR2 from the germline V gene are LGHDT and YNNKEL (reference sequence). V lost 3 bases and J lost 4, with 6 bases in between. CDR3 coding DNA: TGTGCCAGCAGCCACACACCCACTGAAGCTTTCTTT. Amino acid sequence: CASSHTPTEAFF.

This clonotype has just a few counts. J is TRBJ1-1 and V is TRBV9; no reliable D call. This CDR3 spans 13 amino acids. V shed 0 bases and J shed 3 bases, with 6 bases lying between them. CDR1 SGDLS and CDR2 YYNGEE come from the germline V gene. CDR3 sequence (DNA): TGTGCCAGCAGCGTAGTTCGGGACACTGAAGCTTTCTTT. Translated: CASSVVRDTEAFF. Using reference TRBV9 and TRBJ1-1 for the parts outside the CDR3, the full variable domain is DSGVTQTPKHLITATGQRVTLRCSPRSGDLSVYWYQQSLDQGLQFLIQYYNGEERAKGNILERFSAQQFPDLHSELNLSSLELGDSALYFCASSVVRDTEAFFGQGTRLTVV.

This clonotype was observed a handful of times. CDR3 sequence reads: CASSERQGSGYTF. The DNA of the CDR3 is TGTGCCAGCAGCGAGAGACAGGGGTCTGGCTACACCTTC. The rearrangement uses TRBV9 and TRBJ1-2, with 8 bases identical to TRBD1. The CDR3 consists of 13 residues. CDR1 and CDR2 (germline): SGDLS, YYNGEE. Trimming cost V 3 bases and J 7 bases; bases outside gene matches: 5.

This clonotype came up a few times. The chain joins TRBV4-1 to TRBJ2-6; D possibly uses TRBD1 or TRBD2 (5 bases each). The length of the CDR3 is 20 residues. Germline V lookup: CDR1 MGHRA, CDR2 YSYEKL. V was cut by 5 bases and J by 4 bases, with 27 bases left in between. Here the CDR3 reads CASSGGVIKGDSSGANVLTF. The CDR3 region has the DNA TGCGCCAGCAGCGGGGGAGTAATAAAGGGAGACAGTTCCGGGGCCAACGTCCTGACTTTC.

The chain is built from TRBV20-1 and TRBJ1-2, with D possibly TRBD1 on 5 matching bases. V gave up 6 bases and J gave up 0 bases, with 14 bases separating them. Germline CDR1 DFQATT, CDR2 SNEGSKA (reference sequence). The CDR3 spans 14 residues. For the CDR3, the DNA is TGCAGTGCCCCCCGAGGGGATCCTAACTATGGCTACACCTTC. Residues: CSAPRGDPNYGYTF.

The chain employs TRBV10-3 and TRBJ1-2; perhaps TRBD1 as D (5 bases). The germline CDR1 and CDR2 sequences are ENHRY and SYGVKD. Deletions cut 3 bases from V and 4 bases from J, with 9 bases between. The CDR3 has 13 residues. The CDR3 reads CAISEGAPYGYTF. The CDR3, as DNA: TGTGCCATCAGTGAAGGGGCCCCCTATGGCTACACCTTC.